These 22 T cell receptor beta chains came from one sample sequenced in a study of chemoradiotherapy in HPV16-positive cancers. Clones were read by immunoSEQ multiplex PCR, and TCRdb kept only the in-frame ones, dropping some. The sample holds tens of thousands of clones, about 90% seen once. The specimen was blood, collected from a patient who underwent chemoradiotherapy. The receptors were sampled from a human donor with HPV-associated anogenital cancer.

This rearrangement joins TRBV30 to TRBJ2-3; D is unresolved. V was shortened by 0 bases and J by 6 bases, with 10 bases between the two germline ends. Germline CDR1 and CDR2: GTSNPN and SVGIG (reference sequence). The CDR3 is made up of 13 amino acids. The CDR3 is CAWSVNSGDTQYF. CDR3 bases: TGTGCCTGGAGTGTAAATAGTGGGGATACGCAGTATTTT.

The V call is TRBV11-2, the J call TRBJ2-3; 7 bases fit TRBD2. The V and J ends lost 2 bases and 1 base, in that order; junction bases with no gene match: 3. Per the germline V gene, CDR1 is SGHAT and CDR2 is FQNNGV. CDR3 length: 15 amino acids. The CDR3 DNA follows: TGTGCCAGCAGCTTACAGGGAGGGGGCACAGATACGCAGTATTTT. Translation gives CASSLQGGGTDTQYF.

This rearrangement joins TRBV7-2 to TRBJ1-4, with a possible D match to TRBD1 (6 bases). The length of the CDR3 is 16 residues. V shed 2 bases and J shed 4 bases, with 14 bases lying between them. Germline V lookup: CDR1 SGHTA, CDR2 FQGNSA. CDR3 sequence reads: CASSLSNGQINEKLFF. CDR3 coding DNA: TGTGCCAGCAGCTTATCGAATGGACAGATTAATGAAAAACTGTTTTTT.

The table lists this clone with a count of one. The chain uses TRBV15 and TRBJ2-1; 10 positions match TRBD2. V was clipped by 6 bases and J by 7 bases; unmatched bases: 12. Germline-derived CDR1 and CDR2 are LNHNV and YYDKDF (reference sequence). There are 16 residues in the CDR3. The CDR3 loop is CATSTGTGLAENEQFF. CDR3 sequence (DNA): TGTGCCACCAGTACCGGGACTGGACTAGCGGAAAATGAGCAGTTCTTC.

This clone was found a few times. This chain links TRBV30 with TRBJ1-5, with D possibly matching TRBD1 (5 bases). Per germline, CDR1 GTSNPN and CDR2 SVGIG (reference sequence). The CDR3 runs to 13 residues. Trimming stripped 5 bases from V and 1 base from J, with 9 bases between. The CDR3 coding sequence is TGTGCCTGGGGGAGGGACAGCAATCAGCCCCAGCATTTT. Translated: CAWGRDSNQPQHF.

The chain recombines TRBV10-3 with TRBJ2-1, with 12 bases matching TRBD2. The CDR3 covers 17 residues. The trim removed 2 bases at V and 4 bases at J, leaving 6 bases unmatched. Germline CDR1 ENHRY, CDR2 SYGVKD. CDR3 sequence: CAISEPDLAGGYNEQFF. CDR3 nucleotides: TGTGCCATCAGTGAGCCCGACCTAGCGGGAGGGTACAATGAGCAGTTCTTC.

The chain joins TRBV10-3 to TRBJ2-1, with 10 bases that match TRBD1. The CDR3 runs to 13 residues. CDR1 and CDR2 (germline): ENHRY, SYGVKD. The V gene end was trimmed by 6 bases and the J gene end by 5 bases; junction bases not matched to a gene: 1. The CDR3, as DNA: TGTGCCATCAGCGGGACAGGGGACAATGAGCAGTTCTTC. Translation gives CAISGTGDNEQFF.

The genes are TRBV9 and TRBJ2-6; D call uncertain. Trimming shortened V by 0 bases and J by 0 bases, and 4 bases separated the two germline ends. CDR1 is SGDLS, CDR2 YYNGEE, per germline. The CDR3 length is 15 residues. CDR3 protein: CASSVGISGANVLTF. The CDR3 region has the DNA TGTGCCAGCAGCGTAGGAATCTCTGGGGCCAACGTCCTGACTTTC.

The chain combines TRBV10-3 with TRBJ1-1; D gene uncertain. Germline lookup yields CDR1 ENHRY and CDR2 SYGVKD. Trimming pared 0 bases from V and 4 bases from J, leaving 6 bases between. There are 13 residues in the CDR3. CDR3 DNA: TGTGCCATCAGTGAGTCAGGGTCCACTGAAGCTTTCTTT. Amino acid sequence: CAISESGSTEAFF.

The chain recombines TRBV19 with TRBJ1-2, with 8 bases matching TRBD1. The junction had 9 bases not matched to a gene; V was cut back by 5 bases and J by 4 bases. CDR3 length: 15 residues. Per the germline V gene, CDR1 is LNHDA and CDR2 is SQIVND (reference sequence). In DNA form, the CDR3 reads TGTGCCAGTAGTCCCTTTCAGGGGGCAGGCTATGGCTACACCTTC. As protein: CASSPFQGAGYGYTF. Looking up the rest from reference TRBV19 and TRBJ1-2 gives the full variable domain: DGGITQSPKYLFRKEGQNVTLSCEQNLNHDAMYWYRQDPGQGLRLIYYSQIVNDFQKGDIAEGYSVSREKKESFPLTVTSAQKNPTAFYLCASSPFQGAGYGYTFGSGTRLTVV.

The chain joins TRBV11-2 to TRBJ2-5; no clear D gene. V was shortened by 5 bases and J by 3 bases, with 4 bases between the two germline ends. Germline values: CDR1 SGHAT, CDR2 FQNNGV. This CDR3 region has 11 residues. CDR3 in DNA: TGTGCCAGCAGCCCAAAAGAGACCCAGTACTTC. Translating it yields CASSPKETQYF.

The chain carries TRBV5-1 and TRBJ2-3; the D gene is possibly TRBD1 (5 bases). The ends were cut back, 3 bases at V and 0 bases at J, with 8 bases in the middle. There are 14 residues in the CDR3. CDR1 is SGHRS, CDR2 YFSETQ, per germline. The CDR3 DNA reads TGCGCCAGCAGCTATAAGGGGAGCACAGATACGCAGTATTTT. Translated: CASSYKGSTDTQYF.

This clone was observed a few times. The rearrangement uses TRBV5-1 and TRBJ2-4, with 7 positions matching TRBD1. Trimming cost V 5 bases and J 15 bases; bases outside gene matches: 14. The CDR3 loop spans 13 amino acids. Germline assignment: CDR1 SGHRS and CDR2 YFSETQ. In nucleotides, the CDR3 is TGCGCCAGCAGTGAGACAGGGTCCGTCTTTGGGTACTTC. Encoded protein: CASSETGSVFGYF.

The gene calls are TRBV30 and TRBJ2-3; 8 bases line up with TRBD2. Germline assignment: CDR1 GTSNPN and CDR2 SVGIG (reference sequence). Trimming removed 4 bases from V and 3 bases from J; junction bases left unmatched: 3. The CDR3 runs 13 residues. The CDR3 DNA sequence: TGTGCCTGGAATCGGGGGGGGACAGATACGCAGTATTTT. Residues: CAWNRGGTDTQYF.

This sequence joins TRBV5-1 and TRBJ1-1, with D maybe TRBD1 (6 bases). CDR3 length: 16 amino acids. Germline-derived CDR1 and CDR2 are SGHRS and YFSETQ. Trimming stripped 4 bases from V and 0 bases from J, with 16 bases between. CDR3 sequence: CASSPGGRGMNTEAFF. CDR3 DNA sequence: TGCGCCAGCAGCCCCGGAGGTAGGGGGATGAACACTGAAGCTTTCTTT.

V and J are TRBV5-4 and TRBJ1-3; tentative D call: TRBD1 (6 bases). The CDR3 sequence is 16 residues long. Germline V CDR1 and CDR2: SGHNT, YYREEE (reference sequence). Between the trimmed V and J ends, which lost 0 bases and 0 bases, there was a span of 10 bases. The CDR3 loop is CASSLGGPSSGNTIYF. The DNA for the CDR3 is TGTGCCAGCAGCTTGGGGGGGCCAAGCTCTGGAAACACCATATATTTT.

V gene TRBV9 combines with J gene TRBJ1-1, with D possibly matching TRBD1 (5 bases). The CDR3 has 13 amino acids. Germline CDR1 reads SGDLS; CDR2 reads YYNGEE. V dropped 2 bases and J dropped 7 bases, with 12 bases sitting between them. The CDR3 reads CASSVGTLGEAFF. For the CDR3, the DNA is TGTGCCAGCAGCGTCGGGACCTTGGGTGAAGCTTTCTTT.

The CDR3 is CASSLSLGGTQQYF. The CDR3 DNA reads TGCGCCAGCAGCTTGTCATTAGGGGGGACACAGCAGTACTTC. The chain has TRBV5-1 and TRBJ2-7; the D call may be TRBD1 or TRBD2 (6 bases each). The V and J ends lost 1 base and 8 bases respectively, with 16 bases between them. The CDR3 consists of 14 residues. Germline assignment: CDR1 SGHRS and CDR2 YFSETQ.

CDR3 sequence (DNA): TGTGCCAGCAGCTTCGTTCCGGGACAGGGGTCTTACGAGCAGTACTTC. It encodes CASSFVPGQGSYEQYF. The chain has TRBV7-9 and TRBJ2-7, with 10 bases aligning to TRBD1. The V segment lost 3 bases and the J segment 4 bases; nucleotides outside the gene matches: 9. The length of the CDR3 is 16 residues. From germline, CDR1 is SEHNR and CDR2 FQNEAQ (reference sequence).

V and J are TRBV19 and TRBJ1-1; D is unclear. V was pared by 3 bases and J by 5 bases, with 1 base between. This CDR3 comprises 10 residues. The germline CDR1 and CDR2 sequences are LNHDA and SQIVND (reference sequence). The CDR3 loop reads CASSITEAFF. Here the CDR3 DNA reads TGTGCCAGTAGTATTACTGAAGCTTTCTTT.

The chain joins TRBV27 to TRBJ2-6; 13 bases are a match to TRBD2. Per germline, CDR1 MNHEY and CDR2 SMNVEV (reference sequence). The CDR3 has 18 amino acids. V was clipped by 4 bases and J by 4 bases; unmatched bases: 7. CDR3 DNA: TGTGCCAGCAGTTACGGACTAGCGGGAGCGTCAGGGGCCAACGTCCTGACTTTC. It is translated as CASSYGLAGASGANVLTF.

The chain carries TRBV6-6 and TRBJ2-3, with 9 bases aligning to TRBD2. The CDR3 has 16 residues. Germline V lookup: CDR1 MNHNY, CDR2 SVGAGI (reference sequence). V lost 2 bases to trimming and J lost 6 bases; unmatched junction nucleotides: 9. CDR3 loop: CASSYLLAGQSDTQYF. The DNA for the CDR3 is TGTGCCAGCAGTTACCTACTAGCGGGCCAGTCGGATACGCAGTATTTT.